The 13 T cell receptor beta chains below come from one sample, sequenced in a study of shared clonotypes between healthy human individuals. Terminally differentiated effector memory CD45RA+ cells were left out of the naive CD8 fraction, which was CD45RO-negative and positively selected for CCR7. The assay was immunoSEQ multiplex PCR, and TCRdb's table has in-frame clones only and misses some. Of approximately 650,000 clones listed, roughly 95% are singletons. Sequenced sample: naive CD8+ T cells sorted from blood. These receptors were collected from a woman aged 25-40 years in good health.

The V and J genes are TRBV28 and TRBJ2-1, with TRBD2 identical over 10 bases. V shed 6 bases and J 9 bases; nucleotides not matched to a gene: 8. This CDR3 has 14 residues. CDR1 is MDHEN, CDR2 SYDVKM, per germline. The CDR3 DNA sequence: TGTGCCAGCAGAAAAAAGCGGGAGGGTCTTGAGCAGTTCTTC. This sequence encodes CASRKKREGLEQFF.

The chain is built from TRBV28 and TRBJ2-6; D call uncertain. Looked up from germline, CDR1 is MDHEN and CDR2 is SYDVKM. V was cut by 5 bases and J by 4 bases, with 12 bases left in between. This CDR3 spans 15 amino acids. The CDR3 sequence: CASSGSYSGANVLTF. In nucleotides, the CDR3 is TGTGCCAGCAGTGGGTCCTATTCGGGGGCCAACGTCCTGACTTTC.

This sequence joins TRBV6-6 and TRBJ1-5; D ambiguous. Germline assignment: CDR1 MNHNY and CDR2 SVGAGI (reference sequence). The CDR3 has 14 residues. The germline V and J ends were trimmed by 5 bases and 2 bases, with 10 bases remaining between them. For the CDR3, the DNA is TGTGCCAGCAGTAAGGAGGGCGGCAATCAGCCCCAGCATTTT. Translating it yields CASSKEGGNQPQHF.

The chain has TRBV27 and TRBJ2-7, with TRBD2 matching 11 bases. Per the germline V gene, CDR1 is MNHEY and CDR2 is SMNVEV (reference sequence). The CDR3 runs 16 residues. Germline trimming cut 5 bases from V and 6 bases from J; bases unmatched to any gene: 12. CDR3 DNA sequence: TGTGCCAGCAGTACCCACCCGACTAGCGGGATCACCGAGCAGTACTTC. It is translated as CASSTHPTSGITEQYF.

This clone was detected once. In nucleotides, the CDR3 is TGTGCCAGCAGCTCCCCGGGGGAAAAGCGTACAGATACGCAGTATTTT. It yields the protein CASSSPGEKRTDTQYF. V and J are TRBV7-9 and TRBJ2-3, with TRBD2 as a possible D gene (6 bases). Germline loops: CDR1 SEHNR, CDR2 FQNEAQ (reference sequence). Trimming removed 4 bases at V and 3 bases at J, with 17 bases between. This CDR3 is 16 amino acids long.

This chain connects TRBV7-7 to TRBJ1-4; D not certain. Germline CDR1 is SSHAT and CDR2 is FNYEAQ (reference sequence). The CDR3 runs to 14 residues. Trimming cost V 5 bases and J 5 bases, with 12 bases left between them. The CDR3 coding sequence is TGTGCCAGCAGCCCCGACGGGCGAAATGAAAAACTGTTTTTT. It is translated as CASSPDGRNEKLFF.

The chain uses TRBV2 and TRBJ2-1, with D maybe TRBD2 (6 bases). In germline, CDR1 is SNHLY, CDR2 FYNNEI. The CDR3 spans 14 residues. V was pared by 2 bases and J by 3 bases, with 8 bases between. CDR3 bases: TGTGCCAGCAGTGAAATGGGACTCTACAATGAGCAGTTCTTC. It codes for CASSEMGLYNEQFF. Variable domain in full (rest from reference TRBV2 and TRBJ2-1): EPEVTQTPSHQVTQMGQEVILRCVPISNHLYFYWYRQILGQKVEFLVSFYNNEISEKSEIFDDQFSVERPDGSNFTLKIRSTKLEDSAMYFCASSEMGLYNEQFFGPGTRLTVL.

About this clone itself: The sample carries other DNA sequences with the same CDR3. The chain uses TRBV11-2 and TRBJ2-3; no clear D gene. CDR1 and CDR2 (germline): SGHAT, FQNNGV. This CDR3 comprises 11 residues. The V gene lost 3 bases and the J gene lost 4 bases, with 2 bases spanning the gap. In nucleotides, the CDR3 is TGTGCCAGCAGCTTCTCAGATACGCAGTATTTT. It specifies CASSFSDTQYF.

V and J are TRBV11-2 and TRBJ2-7; the D is unclear. The CDR3 length is 15 residues. Germline V gene lookup returns CDR1 SGHAT and CDR2 FQNNGV. Trimming took off 0 bases at V and 2 bases at J, with 11 bases between the two ends. The CDR3, as DNA: TGTGCCAGCAGCTTAGATCCGATGTGGGCCTACGAGCAGTACTTC. It codes for CASSLDPMWAYEQYF.

This clone was seen once. V gene TRBV5-6 combines with J gene TRBJ2-7; 9 bases map to TRBD2. V trimming: 4 bases; J trimming: 5 bases; junction bases outside the gene matches: 10. Germline V gene data show CDR1 as SGHDT and CDR2 as YYEEEE. The CDR3 is 15 residues long. CDR3 amino acids: CASSRAPSGTHEQYF. The CDR3 bases are TGTGCCAGCAGCCGCGCCCCTAGCGGGACCCACGAGCAGTACTTC.

This chain links TRBV6-5 with TRBJ1-1, with 8 bases lining up with TRBD1. Per germline, CDR1 MNHEY and CDR2 SVGAGI. The CDR3 runs 15 residues. The V gene end was trimmed by 2 bases and the J gene end by 6 bases; junction bases not matched to a gene: 8. CDR3 sequence (DNA): TGTGCCAGCAGTTACATGGGACAGGCGTGGGCTGAAGCTTTCTTT. Translation: CASSYMGQAWAEAFF.

The rearrangement uses TRBV28 and TRBJ2-7, with 7 nucleotides matching TRBD2. The CDR3 totals 17 residues. Germline loops: CDR1 MDHEN, CDR2 SYDVKM. V gave up 5 bases and J gave up 2 bases; unmatched junction bases: 15. The CDR3 sequence: CASSPSGDLEGTYEQYF. CDR3 bases: TGTGCCAGCAGTCCCAGCGGGGATTTGGAGGGAACCTACGAGCAGTACTTC.

The chain recombines TRBV13 with TRBJ2-5, with 12 bases fitting TRBD2. Germline V gives CDR1 PRHDT, CDR2 FYEKMQ (reference sequence). The CDR3 spans 16 residues. V trimming: 4 bases; J trimming: 2 bases; junction bases outside the gene matches: 5. This chain's CDR3 is CASSSGLAGPQETQYF. CDR3 DNA sequence: TGTGCCAGCAGCTCCGGACTAGCGGGGCCACAAGAGACCCAGTACTTC.